Presented here are 14 T cell receptor beta chains from one specimen sequenced in a study of blood T cell repertoires in COVID-19. Here immunoSEQ multiplex PCR was the method, and the copy in TCRdb shows in-frame clones only, minus some. Found here are some 330,000 clones, roughly 80% of them singletons; the top ten hold about 4.8%. Sequenced sample: PBMCs or T cells enriched from blood (not recorded which). The receptors were gathered from a woman in her fifties or sixties who had recovered from COVID-19.

CDR3 amino acids: CASSIRLDLGEQYF. The CDR3 bases are TGCGCCAGCAGCATCCGACTCGACCTCGGAGAGCAGTACTTC. The V gene is TRBV5-1, the J gene TRBJ2-7; D is ambiguous. V lost 4 bases, J lost 7 bases, and 18 bases lay in between. CDR1 SGHRS and CDR2 YFSETQ come from the germline V gene. The CDR3 consists of 14 residues.

V usage is TRBV3-1 (or the pseudogene TRBV3-2) and J usage is TRBJ1-4, with D unresolved. This CDR3 contains 15 residues. Trimming removed 0 bases at V and 4 bases at J, with 9 bases between. Germline V gene sequence: CDR1 LGHDT, CDR2 YNNKEL (reference sequence). In nucleotides, the CDR3 is TGTGCCAGCAGCCAAGATCTCCCCAGTAATGAAAAACTGTTTTTT. This translates into CASSQDLPSNEKLFF.

The V call is TRBV5-1, the J call TRBJ1-6; TRBD1 might be the D (5 bases). V lost 4 bases to trimming and J lost 4 bases, with 15 bases between them. CDR3 length equals 16 residues. Germline values: CDR1 SGHRS, CDR2 YFSETQ. CDR3 loop: CASSDGTGGYNSPLHF. The CDR3 coding sequence is TGCGCCAGCAGCGATGGGACGGGGGGATATAATTCACCCCTCCACTTT.

The chain recombines TRBV10-3 with TRBJ2-1, with 7 bases lining up with TRBD1. Per germline, CDR1 ENHRY and CDR2 SYGVKD. This CDR3 comprises 16 residues. V trimming: 4 bases; J trimming: 5 bases; junction bases outside the gene matches: 11. As DNA, the CDR3 is TGTGCCATCAGTGCCCACCAAGGGGGCCAGAACAATGAGCAGTTCTTC. It yields the protein CAISAHQGGQNNEQFF.

In nucleotides, the CDR3 is TGTGCCATCAGTGAGTCTGTCAGAGGAAATGAAGCTTTCTTT. This codes for CAISESVRGNEAFF. This chain links TRBV10-3 with TRBJ1-1; no clear D gene. The CDR3 consists of 14 residues. Germline CDR1 is ENHRY and CDR2 is SYGVKD. V dropped 0 bases and J dropped 7 bases, with 12 bases sitting between them.

The chain employs TRBV28 and TRBJ1-2, with a possible D match to TRBD1 (5 bases). Germline lookup yields CDR1 MDHEN and CDR2 SYDVKM. The CDR3 loop spans 14 amino acids. Between the trimmed V and J ends, which lost 5 bases and 4 bases, there was a span of 14 bases. The DNA for the CDR3 is TGTGCCAGCAGTCGCGACAGCAACTTCTATGGCTACACCTTC. Protein sequence: CASSRDSNFYGYTF.

The rearrangement links TRBV19 to TRBJ1-2, with TRBD1 matching over 9 bases. The CDR3 sequence is 15 residues long. Germline V gene data show CDR1 as LNHDA and CDR2 as SQIVND (reference sequence). V trimming: 5 bases; J trimming: 6 bases; junction bases outside the gene matches: 10. The CDR3: CASSVTGGGVDGYTF. The CDR3 coding sequence is TGTGCCAGTAGTGTTACAGGGGGCGGGGTAGATGGCTACACCTTC.

This chain connects TRBV12-3 or TRBV12-4 to TRBJ2-7; 7 bases are shared with TRBD1. The CDR3 has 12 amino acids. The J segment lost 7 bases and the V segment lost 5 bases, leaving 5 bases of the junction unmatched. The CDR3 is CASSPGTVEQYF. CDR3 DNA sequence: TGTGCCAGCAGTCCTGGGACAGTTGAGCAGTACTTC.

This chain uses TRBV3-1 (or the pseudogene TRBV3-2) with TRBJ2-7; tentatively, D is TRBD2 (6 bases). Trimming left V 3 bases short and J 6 bases short, with 12 bases between. CDR3 length: 13 residues. CDR1 is LGHDT and CDR2 is YNNKEL in the germline V gene (reference sequence). As DNA, the CDR3 is TGTGCCAGCAGCCACGCGGCGGAGGGCGAGCAGTACTTC. Its translation is CASSHAAEGEQYF.

This clone occurred once. The chain carries TRBV4-1 and TRBJ2-5; 11 bases align to TRBD2. Trimming removed 0 bases from V and 2 bases from J; junction bases left unmatched: 5. The germline V gene encodes CDR1 MGHRA and CDR2 YSYEKL. CDR3 length: 17 amino acids. The DNA of the CDR3 is TGCGCCAGCAGCCAAGATCCTAGCGGGGGGCGACAAGAGACCCAGTACTTC. This sequence encodes CASSQDPSGGRQETQYF.

This rearrangement joins TRBV19 to TRBJ1-1, with 7 bases aligning to TRBD1. Trimming at V came to 6 bases and at J to 3 bases, leaving 4 bases not matched to a gene. The CDR3 contains 13 residues. CDR1 is LNHDA, CDR2 SQIVND, per germline (reference sequence). The CDR3 spells CASRGQWDTEAFF. In nucleotides, the CDR3 is TGTGCCAGTAGGGGACAGTGGGACACTGAAGCTTTCTTT.

The chain recombines TRBV30 with TRBJ1-5; D gene uncertain. The CDR3 spans 13 residues. Germline V lookup: CDR1 GTSNPN, CDR2 SVGIG (reference sequence). The V gene lost 5 bases and the J gene lost 0 bases, with 8 bases spanning the gap. The CDR3 DNA sequence: TGTGCCTGGGGACGGGATAGCAATCAGCCCCAGCATTTT. The encoded protein is CAWGRDSNQPQHF.

This chain links TRBV27 with TRBJ2-7, with D hard to call. V lost 3 bases and J 2 bases, leaving 5 bases between the germline ends. CDR1 is MNHEY, CDR2 SMNVEV, per germline (reference sequence). This CDR3 spans 12 amino acids. CDR3 nucleotides: TGTGCCAGCAGTTTTTTAACCTACGAGCAGTACTTC. This sequence encodes CASSFLTYEQYF.

The chain employs TRBV5-6 and TRBJ1-1; the D gene is possibly TRBD1 (6 bases). The CDR3 runs 15 residues. Trimming took off 4 bases at V and 3 bases at J, with 16 bases between the two ends. The germline CDR1 and CDR2 sequences are SGHDT and YYEEEE. CDR3 in amino acids: CASSPTGGPYTEAFF. CDR3 bases: TGTGCCAGCAGCCCCACCGGGGGGCCGTACACTGAAGCTTTCTTT.